These 14 T cell receptor beta chains were sequenced from one sample in a study of regulatory T cells in long-lasting Graves disease (TCRdb year 2021). Preparation of the library involved multiplex PCR. Instrument used: Illumina HiSeq 4000. To build TCR beta libraries, CDR3 regions were amplified by Arm-PCR using iRepertoire HTBI primers. The public reads were reanalyzed by TCRdb: fastp trimming at Q25, MiXCR alignment, in-frame beta chains only. Records with the same CDR3 protein are collapsed into one entry carrying the most frequent genes and DNA. Here the sample has approximately 250,000 distinct CDR3 sequences; around 20% occur a single time. Approximately 20% of the sample lies in the top ten. The time point label, read with the paper, signifies: newly diagnosed GD, antithyroid drugs for less than 3 months. For both TCR sequencing and RNA sequencing, RNA was extracted from PBMCs using TRIzol.

This specimen was peripheral blood mononuclear cells (PBMCs), taken at new diagnosis, from a patient treated with antithyroid drugs. The source is a female donor with Graves disease.

This clonotype came up many times. The V and J genes are TRBV6-2 or TRBV6-3 and TRBJ2-5; D might be TRBD1 (5 bases). Looked up from germline, CDR1 is MNHEY and CDR2 is SVGEGT. CDR3 length: 13 residues. The ends were cut back, 2 bases at V and 1 base at J, with 5 bases in the middle. The CDR3 DNA follows: TGTGCCAGCAGTTACGGGGCCCAAGAGACCCAGTACTTC. Translation: CASSYGAQETQYF.

Ten or more counts support this clonotype. V usage is TRBV30 and J usage is TRBJ1-6; D unresolved. Trimming pared 2 bases from V and 9 bases from J, leaving 14 bases between. Per the germline V gene, CDR1 is GTSNPN and CDR2 is SVGIG (reference sequence). This CDR3 has 14 amino acids. CDR3 protein: CAWSPGIDGSPLHF. The CDR3 coding sequence is TGTGCCTGGAGTCCGGGAATAGACGGTTCACCCCTCCACTTT.

This clonotype showed up many times. The V and J genes are TRBV2 and TRBJ2-5; TRBD1 matches 10 bases. Trimming at V came to 6 bases and at J to 5 bases, leaving 9 bases not matched to a gene. This CDR3 region has 15 residues. Germline V gene data show CDR1 as SNHLY and CDR2 as FYNNEI. CDR3 DNA sequence: TGTGCCAGCAGCAGGGACAGGGGCGTTTCGGAGACCCAGTACTTC. Its protein product is CASSRDRGVSETQYF.

This clonotype was detected ten times or more. The chain has TRBV9 and TRBJ2-7; 12 bases agree with TRBD1. The CDR3 loop spans 15 amino acids. V gave up 4 bases and J gave up 3 bases; unmatched junction bases: 5. Germline assignment: CDR1 SGDLS and CDR2 YYNGEE. The CDR3 DNA follows: TGTGCCAGCAGCCCCGGGACAGGGGGCTTCTACGAGCAGTACTTC. This codes for CASSPGTGGFYEQYF.

The genes are TRBV2 and TRBJ1-5; unclear D gene. V lost 4 bases and J lost 2, with 6 bases in between. The CDR3 loop spans 13 amino acids. Germline-derived CDR1 and CDR2 are SNHLY and FYNNEI. The CDR3 is CASSGAGNQPQHF. The CDR3 DNA follows: TGTGCCAGCAGTGGGGCCGGCAATCAGCCCCAGCATTTT. Full variable domain (remainder filled in from reference TRBV2 and TRBJ1-5): EPEVTQTPSHQVTQMGQEVILRCVPISNHLYFYWYRQILGQKVEFLVSFYNNEISEKSEIFDDQFSVERPDGSNFTLKIRSTKLEDSAMYFCASSGAGNQPQHFGDGTRLSIL.

This clonotype was counted many times. The chain joins TRBV2 to TRBJ1-2; D is perhaps TRBD1 (6 bases). This CDR3 region has 13 residues. With 7 bases removed from V and 7 bases from J, the gap between germline ends came to 16 bases. CDR1 SNHLY and CDR2 FYNNEI come from the germline V gene. This CDR3 is CASNLQGMGGYTF. DNA of the CDR3: TGTGCCAGCAACCTACAGGGAATGGGTGGCTACACCTTC.

This clonotype was seen at least ten times. This chain links TRBV19 with TRBJ2-2; TRBD1 matches 11 bases. This CDR3 region has 16 residues. V was pared by 4 bases and J by 5 bases, with 6 bases of the junction left unmatched. CDR1 and CDR2 (germline): LNHDA, SQIVND (reference sequence). In nucleotides, the CDR3 is TGTGCCAGTAGTACCCCGGGACAGGGGGGAACCGGGGAGCTGTTTTTT. Translation: CASSTPGQGGTGELFF.

This clonotype was seen ten or more times. The chain is built from TRBV6-2 or TRBV6-3 and TRBJ2-2; 7 bases map to TRBD2. The V segment lost 4 bases and the J segment 2 bases; nucleotides outside the gene matches: 10. The CDR3 is made up of 17 amino acids. Germline V gene data show CDR1 as MNHEY and CDR2 as SVGEGT. The CDR3 region has the DNA TGTGCCAGCAGTTTTTTAGCGGGTGGAGCTAACACCGGGGAGCTGTTTTTT. It is translated as CASSFLAGGANTGELFF.

In regard to this clonotype: A much larger clone lies a single base off, so this may be a read error. The chain recombines TRBV5-1 with TRBJ1-1; D unresolved. The CDR3 sequence is 15 residues long. Trimming left V 0 bases short and J 0 bases short, with 9 bases between. Germline CDR1 and CDR2: SGHRS and YFSETQ. CDR3 sequence: CASSLGHSLNTEAFF. For the CDR3, the DNA is TGCGCCAGCAGCTTGGGACACTCCCTGAACACTGAAGCTTTCTTT.

At least ten counts were recorded for this clonotype. The chain employs TRBV30 and TRBJ1-5; maybe TRBD1 (5 bases). This CDR3 contains 14 residues. V was clipped by 2 bases and J by 6 bases, with 14 bases between them. The V gene's germline CDR1 is GTSNPN and CDR2 SVGIG (reference sequence). The chain's CDR3 is CAWSSLLGGQPQHF. The CDR3 DNA follows: TGTGCCTGGAGTTCCCTCCTGGGGGGTCAGCCCCAGCATTTT.

This clonotype was observed many times. The CDR3 DNA reads as TGCAGCGTTGTCTACAGGGGGAGGGTAGGCACTGAAGCTTTCTTT. Translating gives CSVVYRGRVGTEAFF. The chain carries TRBV29-1 and TRBJ1-1; 8 bases are shared with TRBD1. This CDR3 is built from 15 residues. Germline V gene sequence: CDR1 SQVTM, CDR2 ANQGSEA. J lost 4 bases, V lost 4 bases, and 11 bases had no gene match.

This clonotype was observed at least ten times. This chain joins TRBV2 and TRBJ1-6, with no clear D. V was pared by 10 bases and J by 7 bases, with 20 bases between. CDR3 size: 15 residues. Germline CDR1 SNHLY, CDR2 FYNNEI. The CDR3 protein is CATRRSWVGNSPLHF. CDR3 coding DNA: TGTGCCACCAGGCGAAGCTGGGTAGGAAATTCACCCCTCCACTTT.

At least ten counts were recorded for this clonotype. CDR3 DNA: TGTGCCAGCAGGACAGGGATGGGCTATAATTCACCCCTCCACTTT. Protein product: CASRTGMGYNSPLHF. The rearrangement uses TRBV6-2 or TRBV6-3 and TRBJ1-6; 7 bases line up with TRBD1. This CDR3 region has 15 residues. Germline-derived CDR1 and CDR2 are MNHEY and SVGEGT. The V and J ends lost 6 bases and 3 bases, in that order; junction bases with no gene match: 5.

The chain joins TRBV7-2 to TRBJ2-3; D call uncertain. Germline V lookup: CDR1 SGHTA, CDR2 FQGNSA. The CDR3 length is 11 residues. V lost 5 bases and J lost 6, with 6 bases in between. CDR3 DNA sequence: TGTGCCAGCAGCCGCGTCGATACGCAGTATTTT. Residues: CASSRVDTQYF.